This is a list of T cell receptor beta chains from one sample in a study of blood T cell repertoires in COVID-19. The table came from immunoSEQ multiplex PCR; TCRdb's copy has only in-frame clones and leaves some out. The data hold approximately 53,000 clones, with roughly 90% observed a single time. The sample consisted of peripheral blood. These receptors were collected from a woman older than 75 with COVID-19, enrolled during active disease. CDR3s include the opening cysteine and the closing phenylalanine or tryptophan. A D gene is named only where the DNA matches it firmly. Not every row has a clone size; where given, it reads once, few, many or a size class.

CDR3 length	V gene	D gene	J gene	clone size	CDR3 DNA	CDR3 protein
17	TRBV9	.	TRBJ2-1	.	TGTGCCAGCAGCGGAAACTCGAGAGACAGGGCGGGGAATGAGCAGTTCTTC	CASSGNSRDRAGNEQFF
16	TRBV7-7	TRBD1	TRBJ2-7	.	TGTGCTAGCAGCAAACCCCGGGACAGGAGCTCCTACGAGCAGTACTTC	CASSKPRDRSSYEQYF
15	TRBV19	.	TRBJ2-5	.	TGTGCCAGTAGTACTTCGGGACGGGGGATGGAGACCCAGTACTTC	CASSTSGRGMETQYF
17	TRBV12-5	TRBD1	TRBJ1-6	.	TGTGCTAGTGGTTTGGCCCGGACAGGGGTCGGGAATTCACCCCTCCACTTT	CASGLARTGVGNSPLHF
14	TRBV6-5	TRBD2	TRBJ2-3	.	TGTGCCAGCAGTATAGCGGGGAGCACAGATACGCAGTATTTT	CASSIAGSTDTQYF
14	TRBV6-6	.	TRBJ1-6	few	TGTGCCAGCAGCCAAACTCCGGGAAACTCGCCCCTCCACTTT	CASSQTPGNSPLHF
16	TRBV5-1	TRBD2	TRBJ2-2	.	TGCGCCAGCAGCTTAAGTACTAGCGGGGTTGGCGGGGAGCTGTTTTTT	CASSLSTSGVGGELFF
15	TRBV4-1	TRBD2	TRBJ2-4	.	TGCGCCAGCAGCCAAGATGCCAGCGGGGGGACGGTTCAGTACTTC	CASSQDASGGTVQYF
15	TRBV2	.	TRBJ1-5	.	TGTGCCAGCAGCATAGGGGCAGAGCGCAATCAGCCCCAGCATTTT	CASSIGAERNQPQHF
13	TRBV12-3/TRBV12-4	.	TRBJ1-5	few	TGTGCCAGCAGTCCCCAGGGAGGCCAGCCCCAGCATTTT	CASSPQGGQPQHF
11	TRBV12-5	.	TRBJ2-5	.	TGTGCTAGTGGTTCGCGGGAGACCCAGTACTTC	CASGSRETQYF
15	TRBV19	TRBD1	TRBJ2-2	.	TGTGCCAGTAGTAACGCAGGGGGTTACACCGGGGAGCTGTTTTTT	CASSNAGGYTGELFF
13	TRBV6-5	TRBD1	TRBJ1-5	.	TGTGCCAGCAGCGCAGGGGGCGATCAGCCCCAGCATTTT	CASSAGGDQPQHF
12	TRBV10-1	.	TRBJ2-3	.	TGCGCCAGCAGCAAAGGGGGAGATACGCAGTATTTT	CASSKGGDTQYF
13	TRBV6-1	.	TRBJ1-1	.	TGTGCCAGCAGTGAAAGCATAAACACTGAAGCTTTCTTT	CASSESINTEAFF
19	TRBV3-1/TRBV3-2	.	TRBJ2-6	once	TGTGCCAGCAGCCCCATAGCCCGGACAGTGGGTTCTGGGGCCAACGTCCTGACTTTC	CASSPIARTVGSGANVLTF
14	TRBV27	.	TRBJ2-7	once	TGTGCCTCTAAAAGGGGGATGGAAGCCTACGAGCAGTACTTC	CASKRGMEAYEQYF
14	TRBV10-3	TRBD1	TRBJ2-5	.	TGTGCCATCAGTGAGCATGGGACAGGGAAGGGCCAGTACTTC	CAISEHGTGKGQYF
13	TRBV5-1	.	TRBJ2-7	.	TGCGCCAGCAGGCGAGGGTCGGAAGACGAGCAGTACTTC	CASRRGSEDEQYF
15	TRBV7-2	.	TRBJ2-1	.	TGTGCCAGCAGCTTAGCGGGGGCCGGGGAGTGGGAGCAGTTCTTC	CASSLAGAGEWEQFF
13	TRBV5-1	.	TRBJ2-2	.	TGCGCCAGCAGCCCCCAGAACACCGGGGAGCTGTTTTTT	CASSPQNTGELFF
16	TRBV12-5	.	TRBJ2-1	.	TGTGCTAGTGTGTTCCCGAGGCCCGTCACCTACAATGAGCAGTTCTTC	CASVFPRPVTYNEQFF
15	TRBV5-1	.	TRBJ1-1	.	TGCGCCAGCAGCTGGGGGCAGACCTTGAACACTGAAGCTTTCTTT	CASSWGQTLNTEAFF
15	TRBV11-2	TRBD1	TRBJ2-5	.	TGTGCCAGCAGCTACTCAGGGGGAGCTAAAGAGACCCAGTACTTC	CASSYSGGAKETQYF
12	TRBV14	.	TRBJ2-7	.	TGTGCCAGCAGCCCCTCCCTCTACGAGCAGTACTTC	CASSPSLYEQYF
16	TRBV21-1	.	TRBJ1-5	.	TGTGCCAGCAGCAAAGCATGGAGGGGGCCAGGTGAGCCCCAGCATTTT	CASSKAWRGPGEPQHF
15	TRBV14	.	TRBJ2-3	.	TGTGCCAGCAGCCCCATAGGGGGCCAGGGGGGTACGCAGTATTTT	CASSPIGGQGGTQYF
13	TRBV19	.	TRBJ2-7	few	TGTGCCAGTAGTATAGTTCAAAACTACGAGCAGTACTTC	CASSIVQNYEQYF
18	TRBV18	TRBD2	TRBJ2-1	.	TGTGCCAGCTCACCTTACGGGACTAGCGGGGGGTCCTACAATGAGCAGTTCTTC	CASSPYGTSGGSYNEQFF
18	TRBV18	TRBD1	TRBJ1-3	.	TGTGCCAGCTCACCATCATACTCCGGGACAGGACCTGGAAACACCATATATTTT	CASSPSYSGTGPGNTIYF
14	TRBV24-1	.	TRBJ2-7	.	TGTGCCACCAGATCACGGGTGACTGAGTACGAGCAGTACTTC	CATRSRVTEYEQYF
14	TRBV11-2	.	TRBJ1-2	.	TGTGCCAGCAGCTTACGGGCCCCGGGGGAAGGCTACACCTTC	CASSLRAPGEGYTF
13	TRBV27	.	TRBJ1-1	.	TGTGCCAGCAAATGGGGCCTGAACACTGAAGCTTTCTTT	CASKWGLNTEAFF
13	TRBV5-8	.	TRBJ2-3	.	TGTGCCAGCAGCGTTAGCGGCACAGATACGCAGTATTTT	CASSVSGTDTQYF
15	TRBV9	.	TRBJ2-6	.	TGTGCCAGCAGCGAGGGAGGTTTCGGGTCGGCCGTCCTGACTTTC	CASSEGGFGSAVLTF
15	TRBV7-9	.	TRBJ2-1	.	TGTGCCAGCAGCTTAAACAGGGTGCCTTACAATGAGCAGTTCTTC	CASSLNRVPYNEQFF
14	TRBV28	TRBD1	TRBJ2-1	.	TGTGCCAGCAGTCCGGGGACAGGGGTATATGAGCAGTTCTTC	CASSPGTGVYEQFF
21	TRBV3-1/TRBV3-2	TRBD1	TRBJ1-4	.	TGTGCCAGCAGCTCGGAACCTTACTGGACAGGTCTTGAGGGGACTAATGAAAAACTGTTTTTT	CASSSEPYWTGLEGTNEKLFF
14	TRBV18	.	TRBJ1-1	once	TGTGCCAGCCAAGGCGGCGGAGGCCCCACTGAAGCTTTCTTT	CASQGGGGPTEAFF
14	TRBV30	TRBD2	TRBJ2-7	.	TGTGCCTGGAGTGTGTCGAGCGGGGGGGACGAGCAGTACTTC	CAWSVSSGGDEQYF
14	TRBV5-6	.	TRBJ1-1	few	TGTGCCAGCAGCTTGGAGGGGGGGTACACTGAAGCTTTCTTT	CASSLEGGYTEAFF
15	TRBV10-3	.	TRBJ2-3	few	TGTGCCATCAGTGAGTCAAGAGACAGTATAGATACGCAGTATTTT	CAISESRDSIDTQYF
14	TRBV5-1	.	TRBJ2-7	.	TGCGCCAGCAGGATAAACTTCGCCTCCTACGAGCAGTACTTC	CASRINFASYEQYF
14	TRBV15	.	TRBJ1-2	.	TGTGCCACCAGCAGAGAGTCCGTCCGGAGTGGCTACACCTTC	CATSRESVRSGYTF
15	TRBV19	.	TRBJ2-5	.	TGTGCCAGTACCCGGGGCCAGGGAGGCCAAGAGACCCAGTACTTC	CASTRGQGGQETQYF
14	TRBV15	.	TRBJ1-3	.	TGTGCCACCAGCAGGGAGAGCTCTGGAAACACCATATATTTT	CATSRESSGNTIYF
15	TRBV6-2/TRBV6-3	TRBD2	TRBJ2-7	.	TGTGCCAGCAGTTTCCCTTTCGGGGGGGCCTACGAGCAGTACTTC	CASSFPFGGAYEQYF
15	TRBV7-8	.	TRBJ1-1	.	TGTGCCAGCACCAACAGCGGAGGGCTAAACACTGAAGCTTTCTTT	CASTNSGGLNTEAFF
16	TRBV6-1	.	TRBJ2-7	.	TGTGCCAGCAGTGCCCCCTCATCTGACAGGGCGGGGGAGCAGTACTTC	CASSAPSSDRAGEQYF
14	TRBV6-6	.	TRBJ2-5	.	TGTGCCAGCAGTAAAACGACAAGCCAAGAGACCCAGTACTTC	CASSKTTSQETQYF
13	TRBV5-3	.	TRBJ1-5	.	TGTGCCAGAAGCGAGAATACCAATCAGCCCCAGCATTTT	CARSENTNQPQHF
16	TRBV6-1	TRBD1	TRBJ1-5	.	TGTGCCAGCAGTGCCCCGGTCGACAGGGGGAATCAGCCCCAGCATTTT	CASSAPVDRGNQPQHF